This T cell receptor (beta chain) originates from a study of blood T cell repertoires in COVID-19. Study information: Whether acute or convalescent, the COVID-19 samples came from the United States, Italy and Spain.

CDR1 and CDR2 from the germline V gene are MNHEY and SMNVEV (reference sequence). Trimming shortened V by 8 bases and J by 0 bases, and 15 bases separated the two germline ends. The CDR3 is 15 amino acids. Participant-reported clinical history was the basis for cohort assignment. The method was immunoSEQ multiplex PCR; TCRdb's version includes in-frame clones alone and lacks a portion of them. Counted here are about 240,000 clones, approximately 83% occurring once; the ten biggest clones make up 3% to 4.5%. Sequences were obtained from PBMCs or T cells enriched from blood (not recorded which). This TCR came from a woman aged 35 to 49 who had been exposed to COVID-19. V gene TRBV27 combines with J gene TRBJ2-3; weak D call: TRBD2 (5 bases). The CDR3 DNA is TGTGCCAGCTCCTGGAGGACTTCTAGCACAGATACGCAGTATTTT. It is translated as CASSWRTSSTDTQYF.